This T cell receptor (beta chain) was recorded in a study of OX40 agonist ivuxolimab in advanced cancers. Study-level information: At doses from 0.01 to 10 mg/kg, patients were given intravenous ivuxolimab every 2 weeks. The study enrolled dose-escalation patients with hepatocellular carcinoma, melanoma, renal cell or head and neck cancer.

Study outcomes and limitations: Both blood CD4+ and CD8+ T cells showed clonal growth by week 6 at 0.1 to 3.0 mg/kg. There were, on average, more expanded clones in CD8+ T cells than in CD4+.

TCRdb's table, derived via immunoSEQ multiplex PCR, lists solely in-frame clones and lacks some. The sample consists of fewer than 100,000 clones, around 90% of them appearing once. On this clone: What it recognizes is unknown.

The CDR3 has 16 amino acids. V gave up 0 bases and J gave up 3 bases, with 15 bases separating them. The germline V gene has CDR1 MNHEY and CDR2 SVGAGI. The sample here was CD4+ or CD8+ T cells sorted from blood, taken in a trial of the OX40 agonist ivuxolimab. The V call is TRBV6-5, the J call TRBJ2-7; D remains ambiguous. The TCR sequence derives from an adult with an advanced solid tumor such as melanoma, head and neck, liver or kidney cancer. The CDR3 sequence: CASSYSILPGLYEQYF. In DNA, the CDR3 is TGTGCCAGCAGTTACTCGATATTACCCGGTCTCTACGAGCAGTACTTC.